This T cell receptor (beta chain) originates from a study of T cell responses to AZD1222 COVID-19 vaccine. The CDR3 contains 12 residues. V lost 3 bases and J 8 bases, leaving 9 bases between the germline ends. In germline, CDR1 is LNHDA, CDR2 SQIVND (reference sequence). Only in-frame clones appear in the TCRdb table, and some are missing; sequencing was by immunoSEQ multiplex PCR. The profile shows 60,000 to 75,000 clones, approximately 83% of them singletons. The input for sequencing was peripheral blood, taken on day 0 of AZD1222 vaccination. The chain has TRBV19 and TRBJ2-3; D is ambiguous. The sequence came from an adult in good health. CDR3 sequence reads: CASSIIVGTQYF. CDR3 bases: TGTGCCAGTAGTATTATTGTTGGTACGCAGTATTTT.